This T cell receptor beta chain came from a study of blood T cell repertoires in COVID-19. As for the study in general: In each case, the material was cDNA or gDNA derived from T cells, B-cell-depleted T cells, or PBMCs.

Germline loops: CDR1 SGHAT, CDR2 FQNNGV. The V segment lost 5 bases and the J segment 2 bases; nucleotides outside the gene matches: 11. The CDR3 spans 16 residues. The method was immunoSEQ multiplex PCR; TCRdb's version includes in-frame clones alone and lacks a portion of them. The repertoire holds some 250,000 clones, with about nine tenths as singletons. This clone was counted ten times or more. This clonotype originated in a man aged 60 to 75 who had recovered from COVID-19. The chain carries TRBV11-2 and TRBJ1-1; 7 nucleotides match TRBD1. Sequencing was done on a sample of peripheral blood. The CDR3 sequence is CASSPFRGTVNTEAFF. CDR3 bases: TGTGCCAGCAGCCCTTTTAGGGGGACAGTTAACACTGAAGCTTTCTTT.